This entry lists 11 T cell receptor beta chains sequenced from one sample in a study of blood T cell repertoires in COVID-19. TCRdb's table, derived via immunoSEQ multiplex PCR, lists solely in-frame clones and lacks some. The repertoire consists of about 370,000 clones, with 80% to 90% occurring once and the leading ten covering roughly 1%. Material: PBMCs or T cells enriched from blood (not recorded which). These receptor sequences come from a man younger than 35 who had recovered from COVID-19.

The V and J genes are TRBV3-1 (or the pseudogene TRBV3-2) and TRBJ2-5; no reliable D call. Germline values: CDR1 LGHDT, CDR2 YNNKEL (reference sequence). Trimming removed 0 bases at V and 2 bases at J, with 7 bases between. This CDR3 comprises 14 residues. The CDR3 protein is CASSQDSGQETQYF. In nucleotides, the CDR3 is TGTGCCAGCAGCCAAGATTCGGGTCAAGAGACCCAGTACTTC.

The chain recombines TRBV6-4 with TRBJ1-2; 10 nucleotides line up with TRBD1. The CDR3 totals 14 residues. With V trimmed by 4 bases and J by 3 bases, 2 bases remained unmatched. The germline CDR1 and CDR2 sequences are MRHNA and SNTAGT. The CDR3 bases are TGTGCCAGCAGTGTCGGGACAGGGGACTATGGCTACACCTTC. It translates to CASSVGTGDYGYTF.

The chain recombines TRBV3-1 (or the pseudogene TRBV3-2) with TRBJ1-1; D is unresolved. In germline, CDR1 is LGHDT, CDR2 YNNKEL (reference sequence). Trimming left V 1 base short and J 1 base short, with 10 bases between. The CDR3 contains 15 residues. CDR3 sequence (DNA): TGTGCCAGCAGCCAAGGTCCAGGATGGAACACTGAAGCTTTCTTT. Amino acid sequence: CASSQGPGWNTEAFF.

Of note for this clone: The sample contains more than one DNA sequence encoding this CDR3. The genes are TRBV7-9 and TRBJ1-1, with a tentative D call TRBD1 (5 bases). V lost 2 bases to trimming and J lost 5 bases, with 9 bases between them. CDR3 length equals 13 residues. Germline-derived CDR1 and CDR2 are SEHNR and FQNEAQ (reference sequence). CDR3 sequence reads: CASSLTGDTEAFF. In nucleotides, the CDR3 is TGTGCCAGCAGCTTAACGGGGGATACTGAAGCTTTCTTT.

The chain combines TRBV27 with TRBJ1-5; 8 nucleotides agree with TRBD1. Germline V gene sequence: CDR1 MNHEY, CDR2 SMNVEV (reference sequence). V lost 5 bases to trimming and J lost 5 bases; unmatched junction nucleotides: 11. The CDR3 runs to 16 residues. DNA for the CDR3: TGTGCCAGCAGTCCCTTTCAGACAGGGGCTTATCAGCCCCAGCATTTT. Translated: CASSPFQTGAYQPQHF.

The gene calls are TRBV7-8 and TRBJ1-1, with D hard to call. The V gene lost 2 bases and the J gene lost 1 base, with 8 bases spanning the gap. Germline V gene lookup returns CDR1 SGHVS and CDR2 FQNEAQ. The CDR3 consists of 14 residues. CDR3 DNA sequence: TGTGCCAGCAGCTTAAACGGGGAGAACACTGAAGCTTTCTTT. This codes for CASSLNGENTEAFF.

The V call is TRBV14, the J call TRBJ2-7, with D perhaps matching TRBD2 (6 bases). The V gene lost 2 bases and the J gene lost 3 bases, with 11 bases spanning the gap. The germline gives CDR1 SGHDN, CDR2 FVKESK. The CDR3 loop spans 14 amino acids. CDR3 DNA sequence: TGTGCCAGCAGCCAACAACTTAGCGGCTACGAGCAGTACTTC. This translates into CASSQQLSGYEQYF.

With respect to this clone: This sample includes further DNA sequences coding for the same CDR3. The chain couples TRBV3-1 (or the pseudogene TRBV3-2) to TRBJ1-6; D is ambiguous. V lost 2 bases to trimming and J lost 7 bases, with 6 bases between them. In germline, CDR1 is LGHDT, CDR2 YNNKEL (reference sequence). There are 13 residues in the CDR3. The CDR3 DNA reads as TGTGCCAGCAGCCAATCTTCGAATTCACCCCTCCACTTT. It codes for CASSQSSNSPLHF.

The V gene is TRBV28, the J gene TRBJ2-7; D remains unclear. V lost 8 bases and J lost 1, with 9 bases in between. The CDR3 runs to 12 residues. The germline CDR1 and CDR2 sequences are MDHEN and SYDVKM. The chain's CDR3 is CASVAASYEQYF. CDR3 DNA: TGTGCCAGCGTAGCAGCTTCCTACGAGCAGTACTTC.

Notes on this clone: The junction departs from the called germline gene at one end, perhaps through a read error. This chain connects TRBV30 to TRBJ2-7; the D gene is possibly TRBD1 (6 bases). CDR1 is GTSNPN, CDR2 SVGIG, per germline (reference sequence). This CDR3 contains 11 residues. CDR3 region: CAWSVDLGHSF. The CDR3 DNA sequence: TGTGCCTGGAGTGTCGACCTGGGACACAGCTTC.

V usage is TRBV4-2 and J usage is TRBJ2-6; tentatively, D is TRBD1 (5 bases). There are 18 residues in the CDR3. CDR1 LGHNA and CDR2 YNFKEQ come from the germline V gene. Trimming took 1 base from V and 0 from J, leaving 13 bases between them. The CDR3 coding sequence is TGTGCCAGCAGCCAAGGGCGACAGTTTAGCTCTGGGGCCAACGTCCTGACTTTC. Its translation is CASSQGRQFSSGANVLTF.